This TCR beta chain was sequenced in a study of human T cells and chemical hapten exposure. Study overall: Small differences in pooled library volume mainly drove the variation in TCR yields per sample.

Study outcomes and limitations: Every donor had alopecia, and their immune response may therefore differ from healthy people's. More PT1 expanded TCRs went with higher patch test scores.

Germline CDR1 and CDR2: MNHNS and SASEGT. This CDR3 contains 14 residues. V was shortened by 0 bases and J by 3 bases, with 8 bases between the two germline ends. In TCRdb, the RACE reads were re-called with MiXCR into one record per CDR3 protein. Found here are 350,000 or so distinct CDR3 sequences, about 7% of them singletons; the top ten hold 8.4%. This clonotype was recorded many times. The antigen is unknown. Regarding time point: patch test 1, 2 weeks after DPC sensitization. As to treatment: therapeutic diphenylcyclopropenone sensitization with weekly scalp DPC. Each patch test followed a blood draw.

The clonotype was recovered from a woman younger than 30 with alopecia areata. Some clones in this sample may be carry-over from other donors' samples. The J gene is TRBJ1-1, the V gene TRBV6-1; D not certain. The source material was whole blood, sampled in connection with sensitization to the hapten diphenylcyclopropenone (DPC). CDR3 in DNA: TGTGCCAGCAGTGAAGCCAGCGGGGACACTGAAGCTTTCTTT. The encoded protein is CASSEASGDTEAFF.